Following are 31 T cell receptor beta chains from one sample sequenced in a study of blood T cell repertoires in COVID-19. This table comes from immunoSEQ multiplex PCR, and its TCRdb copy is limited to in-frame clones, with some not included. Here the sample spans under 250,000 clones, about 85% being singletons. Sequenced input: peripheral blood. The receptors come from a man aged 30 to 45 who had recovered from COVID-19.

Worth noting for this clone: Other DNA sequences in the sample encode the same CDR3. This sequence joins TRBV19 and TRBJ1-3; D gene ambiguous. Germline assignment: CDR1 LNHDA and CDR2 SQIVND (reference sequence). The V end was cut by 9 bases, the J end by 0 bases, with 6 bases between. There are 12 residues in the CDR3. The CDR3 region has the DNA TGTGCCAGCGAGAGCTCTGGAAACACCATATATTTT. Translation gives CASESSGNTIYF.

The chain combines TRBV28 with TRBJ1-2, with D uncertain. Germline V gene lookup returns CDR1 MDHEN and CDR2 SYDVKM. Deletions cut 5 bases from V and 8 bases from J, with 18 bases between. CDR3 length: 14 residues. The CDR3 DNA reads TGTGCCAGCAGTCCTTGGGGAGATACGAGAGGCTACACCTTC. It specifies CASSPWGDTRGYTF.

The sample holds one count of this clone. V usage is TRBV18 and J usage is TRBJ1-1; 9 bases are shared with TRBD1. J gave up 3 bases and V 3 bases, and 14 bases lay outside the gene matches. The germline CDR1 and CDR2 sequences are KGHSH and LQKENI. The CDR3 loop spans 18 amino acids. CDR3 nucleotides: TGTGCCAGCTCACCCTTATCGGGGGACAGGGTCGGGCACACTGAAGCTTTCTTT. It is translated as CASSPLSGDRVGHTEAFF.

The rearrangement links TRBV6-5 to TRBJ2-7, with a possible D match to TRBD1 (6 bases). The germline gives CDR1 MNHEY, CDR2 SVGAGI. Trimming pared 0 bases from V and 6 bases from J, leaving 9 bases between. This CDR3 is built from 13 residues. The CDR3 spells CASSYSARGEQYF. As DNA, the CDR3 is TGTGCCAGCAGTTACTCGGCCAGGGGCGAGCAGTACTTC.

Regarding this clone: Additional DNA sequences in this sample encode the identical CDR3. The gene calls are TRBV6-5 and TRBJ2-7; a possible D gene is TRBD2 (5 bases). There are 11 residues in the CDR3. Germline V lookup: CDR1 MNHEY, CDR2 SVGAGI. The V end lost 7 bases, the J end lost 3 bases, and 7 bases lay between the germline ends. Here the CDR3 reads CASTRGYEQYF. CDR3 coding DNA: TGTGCCAGCACACGGGGCTACGAGCAGTACTTC.

As for this clone: Other DNA variants within this sample encode the same CDR3. The J gene is TRBJ2-7, the V gene TRBV6-1; D gene uncertain. From germline, CDR1 is MNHNS and CDR2 SASEGT. The CDR3 runs to 15 residues. V was clipped by 0 bases and J by 2 bases, with 11 bases between them. The CDR3 nucleotides read TGTGCCAGCAGTGAAGCGGCAGGCAAGACCTACGAGCAGTACTTC. Its translation: CASSEAAGKTYEQYF.

V and J are TRBV5-1 and TRBJ2-7, with 10 bases matching TRBD1. This CDR3 comprises 14 residues. V lost 4 bases, J lost 2 bases, and 3 bases stayed unmatched. The germline V gene encodes CDR1 SGHRS and CDR2 YFSETQ. The CDR3 loop reads CASSPGQGPYEQYV. The CDR3 bases are TGCGCCAGCAGCCCGGGACAGGGGCCCTACGAGCAGTACGTC.

The genes are TRBV7-2 and TRBJ2-7, with D perhaps TRBD1 (5 bases). The CDR3 contains 14 residues. Germline lookup yields CDR1 SGHTA and CDR2 FQGNSA. V was cut by 0 bases and J by 4 bases, with 10 bases left in between. The CDR3 nucleotides read TGTGCCAGCAGCTTAGCGCAGGGTTGGTACGAGCAGTACGTC. Encoded protein: CASSLAQGWYEQYV.

The chain has TRBV10-3 and TRBJ2-1, with a tentative D call TRBD2 (6 bases). CDR3 length: 15 amino acids. Germline-derived CDR1 and CDR2 are ENHRY and SYGVKD. V lost 6 bases and J lost 5, with 17 bases in between. The CDR3 reads CAIRPQWGEHNEQFF. CDR3 DNA sequence: TGTGCCATCAGACCGCAGTGGGGGGAGCACAATGAGCAGTTCTTC.

The chain has TRBV5-8 and TRBJ1-1; TRBD1 is a possible D gene (6 bases). Trimming took off 1 base at V and 6 bases at J, with 16 bases between the two ends. The CDR3 length is 15 residues. From germline, CDR1 is SGHTS and CDR2 YDEGEE. CDR3 amino acids: CASSLRAGEQSEAFF. As DNA, the CDR3 is TGTGCCAGCAGCTTGCGGGCAGGGGAACAGTCTGAAGCTTTCTTT.

The chain recombines TRBV6-5 with TRBJ1-2; weak D call: TRBD1 (5 bases). Deletions cut 2 bases from V and 7 bases from J, with 17 bases between. Germline V gives CDR1 MNHEY, CDR2 SVGAGI. The length of the CDR3 is 15 residues. DNA for the CDR3: TGTGCCAGCAGTTACAGTATCGACATTACAGGTGGCTACACCTTC. This codes for CASSYSIDITGGYTF.

The sample holds one count of this clone. J is TRBJ2-2 and V is TRBV3-1 (or the pseudogene TRBV3-2); D not resolved. The CDR3 totals 15 residues. CDR1 LGHDT and CDR2 YNNKEL come from the germline V gene (reference sequence). Trimming took 4 bases from V and 1 from J, leaving 10 bases between them. CDR3 bases: TGTGCCAGCAGCCGCCACCAACAGAACACCGGGGAGCTGTTTTTT. This gives the protein CASSRHQQNTGELFF.

J is TRBJ2-4 and V is TRBV25-1; tentatively, D is TRBD1 (9 bases). The V end lost 9 bases, the J end lost 7 bases, and 31 bases lay between the germline ends. This CDR3 is 18 amino acids long. Germline values: CDR1 MGHDK, CDR2 SYGVNS. For the CDR3, the DNA is TGTGCCAGAGAAACCCCCTCCGGGAGGGACAGGGCAGGGAACATTCAGTACTTC. Amino acid sequence: CARETPSGRDRAGNIQYF.

The rearrangement links TRBV21-1 to TRBJ1-1. TRBV21-1 is given as a pseudogene. The CDR3 contains 16 residues. The CDR3 region has the DNA TGTGCCAGCAGTACCCCTTGGAGGGGCCATAACACTGAAGCTTTCTTT. This translates into CASSTPWRGHNTEAFF.

The chain has TRBV7-9 and TRBJ1-2, with D hard to call. There are 13 residues in the CDR3. Trimming cost V 2 bases and J 6 bases, with 10 bases left between them. The V gene's germline CDR1 is SEHNR and CDR2 FQNEAQ (reference sequence). The CDR3, as DNA: TGTGCCAGCAGCTTAAGCACCGCCGATGGCTACACCTTC. Amino acid sequence: CASSLSTADGYTF.

This clone was detected many times. The CDR3 DNA reads TGCAGCGCACAACAGGGCTTAGGGGAGACCCAGTACTTC. Its translation is CSAQQGLGETQYF. This chain uses TRBV29-1 with TRBJ2-5; D is perhaps TRBD1 (6 bases). V lost 7 bases to trimming and J lost 5 bases, with 17 bases between them. Per germline, CDR1 SQVTM and CDR2 ANQGSEA. The CDR3 extends over 13 amino acids.

V is TRBV5-1 and J is TRBJ2-7, with D maybe TRBD1 (6 bases). The V gene lost 3 bases and the J gene lost 3 bases, with 7 bases spanning the gap. The CDR3 totals 12 residues. Germline CDR1 SGHRS, CDR2 YFSETQ. The CDR3 loop reads CASSSQGYEQYF. DNA of the CDR3: TGCGCCAGCAGCTCACAGGGCTACGAGCAGTACTTC.

This chain connects TRBV13 to TRBJ1-2; tentatively, D is TRBD1 (6 bases). In germline, CDR1 is PRHDT, CDR2 FYEKMQ (reference sequence). The CDR3 sequence is 15 residues long. V lost 1 base to trimming and J lost 4 bases, with 13 bases between them. The CDR3 here is CASSLALGQRYGYTF. The CDR3 bases are TGTGCCAGCAGCTTAGCCTTAGGACAGCGCTATGGCTACACCTTC.

This clone was recorded only once. The chain couples TRBV4-1 to TRBJ1-5, with 12 bases identical to TRBD1. CDR1 is MGHRA, CDR2 YSYEKL, per germline. This CDR3 contains 15 residues. V shed 4 bases, J shed 7 bases, and the junction held 5 bases outside the gene matches. The CDR3 sequence: CASSLGQGAGQPQHF. CDR3 DNA: TGCGCCAGCAGCCTGGGACAGGGGGCGGGACAGCCCCAGCATTTT.

This sequence joins TRBV7-3 and TRBJ2-1; D may be TRBD2 (5 bases). Trimming stripped 5 bases from V and 4 bases from J, with 9 bases between. The germline CDR1 and CDR2 sequences are SGHTA and FQGTGA. CDR3 length equals 13 residues. CDR3 region: CASSVDWYNEQFF. The CDR3 DNA is TGTGCCAGCAGCGTGGACTGGTACAATGAGCAGTTCTTC.

Comments on this clone: In the same sample, other DNA sequences code for this CDR3. V gene TRBV11-2 combines with J gene TRBJ1-2; TRBD1 agrees at 7 bases. The CDR3 length is 15 residues. The germline V gene encodes CDR1 SGHAT and CDR2 FQNNGV. V was pared by 1 base and J by 2 bases, with 4 bases of the junction left unmatched. The CDR3 nucleotides are TGTGCCAGCAGCTTAGTCCTACAGGGGAACTATGGCTACACCTTC. It translates to CASSLVLQGNYGYTF.

V and J are TRBV11-1 and TRBJ2-7, with D possibly matching TRBD2 (5 bases). Germline V gene lookup returns CDR1 SGHAT and CDR2 FQDESV (reference sequence). This CDR3 is built from 15 residues. V shed 6 bases and J shed 4 bases, with 19 bases lying between them. CDR3 in DNA: TGTGCCAGCAGTTCCCTGACCGGGAAGGTTTACGAGCAGTACTTC. Translating it yields CASSSLTGKVYEQYF.

The chain links TRBV18 to TRBJ1-4, with D maybe TRBD1 (6 bases). V was clipped by 3 bases and J by 5 bases, with 10 bases between them. This CDR3 comprises 14 residues. Germline assignment: CDR1 KGHSH and CDR2 LQKENI. CDR3 DNA: TGTGCCAGCTCACCGGGACAAACGAATGAAAAACTGTTTTTT. Translating it yields CASSPGQTNEKLFF.

J is TRBJ1-5 and V is TRBV10-2; 7 positions match TRBD1. This CDR3 comprises 14 residues. J lost 1 base, V lost 6 bases, and 3 bases had no gene match. The germline V gene encodes CDR1 WSHSY and CDR2 SAAADI. CDR3: CASRGDRSNQPQHF. CDR3 bases: TGCGCCAGCAGGGGGGACAGAAGCAATCAGCCCCAGCATTTT.

The chain uses TRBV5-1 and TRBJ2-2, with TRBD1 matching 9 bases. Germline trimming cut 5 bases from V and 3 bases from J; bases unmatched to any gene: 11. Germline CDR1 and CDR2: SGHRS and YFSETQ. The CDR3 length is 17 residues. CDR3 in DNA: TGCGCCAGCAGAAACGGCCGGGACAGGGTGGACACCGGGGAGCTGTTTTTT. Amino acid sequence: CASRNGRDRVDTGELFF. The full variable domain, rest sourced from reference TRBV5-1 and TRBJ2-2, is KAGVTQTPRYLIKTRGQQVTLSCSPISGHRSVSWYQQTPGQGLQFLFEYFSETQRNKGNFPGRFSGRQFSNSRSEMNVSTLELGDSALYLCASRNGRDRVDTGELFFGEGSRLTVL.

A single count supports this clone. The chain joins TRBV28 to TRBJ2-3, with D possibly matching TRBD2 (5 bases). The CDR3 consists of 13 residues. The V and J ends lost 1 base and 4 bases respectively, with 6 bases between them. Germline V gene data show CDR1 as MDHEN and CDR2 as SYDVKM. The CDR3 sequence is CASSLSGADTQYF. DNA of the CDR3: TGTGCCAGCAGTTTATCCGGGGCAGATACGCAGTATTTT.

The CDR3 protein is CASSPGTVDFGEQYF. CDR3 nucleotide sequence: TGCGCCAGCAGCCCGGGGACAGTCGATTTCGGGGAGCAGTACTTC. The rearrangement links TRBV5-1 to TRBJ2-7; 7 positions match TRBD1. The CDR3 sequence is 15 residues long. Trimming cost V 4 bases and J 7 bases; bases outside gene matches: 14. Germline CDR1 is SGHRS and CDR2 is YFSETQ. Combining the CDR3 with reference TRBV5-1 and TRBJ2-7 gives the whole variable domain KAGVTQTPRYLIKTRGQQVTLSCSPISGHRSVSWYQQTPGQGLQFLFEYFSETQRNKGNFPGRFSGRQFSNSRSEMNVSTLELGDSALYLCASSPGTVDFGEQYFGPGTRLTVT.

The CDR3 is CASSPSRIVGDTQYF. The CDR3 DNA reads as TGTGCCAGCAGCCCATCGAGGATAGTTGGAGATACGCAGTATTTT. The chain couples TRBV7-2 to TRBJ2-3; no firm D call. The germline gives CDR1 SGHTA, CDR2 FQGNSA. V was cut by 5 bases and J by 5 bases, with 17 bases left in between. This CDR3 is 15 amino acids long.

Details on this clone: Other DNA sequences of this sample code for an identical CDR3. The chain uses TRBV6-5 and TRBJ1-2; 7 nucleotides line up with TRBD1. The CDR3 runs 12 residues. CDR1 and CDR2 (germline): MNHEY, SVGAGI. V trimming: 6 bases; J trimming: 5 bases; junction bases outside the gene matches: 3. Written as DNA, the CDR3 is TGTGCCAGCAGCTCACAGGGGTATGGCTACACCTTC. This encodes CASSSQGYGYTF.

This chain connects TRBV28 to TRBJ1-2; 9 bases map to TRBD1. The CDR3 totals 15 residues. V gave up 2 bases and J gave up 7 bases; unmatched junction bases: 8. Germline V gene lookup returns CDR1 MDHEN and CDR2 SYDVKM. The CDR3 here is CASSLDEQGAGGYTF. The DNA for the CDR3 is TGTGCCAGCAGTTTAGATGAACAGGGGGCGGGTGGCTACACCTTC.

The chain carries TRBV7-8 and TRBJ1-5; tentatively, D is TRBD1 (6 bases). Germline assignment: CDR1 SGHVS and CDR2 FQNEAQ. Trimming removed 3 bases at V and 4 bases at J, with 16 bases between. The CDR3 has 16 residues. The DNA of the CDR3 is TGTGCCAGCAGCTTTCTTAGTCCAGGGGAAAATCAGCCCCAGCATTTT. Its translation: CASSFLSPGENQPQHF. The full variable domain, in which reference TRBV7-8 and TRBJ1-5 provide the parts outside the CDR3, is GAGVSQSPRYKVAKRGQDVALRCDPISGHVSLFWYQQALGQGPEFLTYFQNEAQLDKSGLPSDRFFAERPEGSVSTLKIQRTQQEDSAVYLCASSFLSPGENQPQHFGDGTRLSIL.